One sample yielded the 22 T cell receptor beta chains listed below, sequenced in a study of metastatic and nonmetastatic thyroid tumors. Until they underwent thyroid surgery, no patient had received any treatment. TCRdb re-called the PCR reads through MiXCR. In the table there are about 20,000 clones, roughly 24% of which are singletons. Sample: tumor tissue. The receptors derive from a female donor with papillary thyroid cancer or a benign thyroid nodule (not recorded which). Some clones in this sample may be carry-over from other donors' samples.

V usage is TRBV15 and J usage is TRBJ2-2, with D hard to call. With 2 bases removed from V and 5 bases from J, the gap between germline ends came to 12 bases. The germline V gene has CDR1 LNHNV and CDR2 YYDKDF (reference sequence). CDR3 length equals 15 residues. The DNA for the CDR3 is TGTGCCACCAGCAGAAGGAGAGGACGTACCGGGGAGCTGTTTTTT. Its translation is CATSRRRGRTGELFF.

The table lists this clone with many counts. The V and J genes are TRBV5-8 and TRBJ2-3, with 9 bases lining up with TRBD2. Germline V gene sequence: CDR1 SGHTS, CDR2 YDEGEE. The CDR3 runs to 15 residues. V shed 2 bases, J shed 4 bases, and the junction held 5 bases outside the gene matches. CDR3 bases: TGTGCCAGCAGCTTTATTAGCGGGAGCCCAGATACGCAGTATTTT. Protein sequence: CASSFISGSPDTQYF. Full variable domain (remainder filled in from reference TRBV5-8 and TRBJ2-3): EAGVTQSPTHLIKTRGQQATLRCSPISGHTSVYWYQQALGLGLQFLLWYDEGEERNRGNFPPRFSGRQFPNYSSELNVNALELEDSALYLCASSFISGSPDTQYFGPGTRLTVL.

The rearrangement joins TRBV2 to TRBJ2-7; D uncertain. The germline gives CDR1 SNHLY, CDR2 FYNNEI. The CDR3 spans 14 residues. V gave up 5 bases and J gave up 6 bases, with 17 bases separating them. The chain's CDR3 is CASSRLASDREQYF. DNA of the CDR3: TGTGCCAGCAGTAGGTTAGCCTCGGATCGCGAGCAGTACTTC.

This clone has a count of ten or more. The chain couples TRBV11-3 to TRBJ2-2, with D uncertain. V was shortened by 0 bases and J by 7 bases, with 3 bases between the two germline ends. The CDR3 has 12 residues. Per germline, CDR1 SGHNT and CDR2 YENEEA. CDR3 nucleotide sequence: TGTGCCAGCAGCTTAGACCTCGGGGAGCTGTTTTTT. Its protein product is CASSLDLGELFF.

The chain uses TRBV9 and TRBJ2-7; D may be TRBD2 (6 bases). The V and J ends lost 1 base and 6 bases respectively, with 20 bases between them. Germline CDR1 SGDLS, CDR2 YYNGEE. The CDR3 runs 16 residues. The CDR3 region is CASSVRAEGGRTEQYF. DNA for the CDR3: TGTGCCAGCAGCGTAAGGGCAGAGGGAGGTCGTACCGAGCAGTACTTC.

This clone was observed at least ten times. V and J are TRBV12-3 or TRBV12-4 and TRBJ1-5; 7 nucleotides line up with TRBD1. CDR3 length equals 14 residues. V lost 9 bases to trimming and J lost 3 bases; unmatched junction nucleotides: 8. CDR3 in amino acids: CASTSGQLNQPQHF. The CDR3 nucleotides are TGTGCCAGTACATCGGGACAGCTCAATCAGCCCCAGCATTTT.

Many counts were recorded for this clone. The chain has TRBV12-3 or TRBV12-4 and TRBJ2-7; 11 bases map to TRBD1. J lost 7 bases, V lost 6 bases, and 5 bases had no gene match. This CDR3 is built from 13 residues. In DNA form, the CDR3 reads TGTGCCAGCAGGGGGGACAGGGGGAGAGAGCAGTACTTC. Translated: CASRGDRGREQYF.

In this sample, this clone turned up many times. The gene calls are TRBV27 and TRBJ1-6; 9 bases are shared with TRBD1. The CDR3 loop spans 16 amino acids. Germline lookup yields CDR1 MNHEY and CDR2 SMNVEV (reference sequence). Unmatched junction bases numbered 4, after V lost 7 bases and J lost 0 bases. The CDR3 region has the DNA TGTGCCAGCAAACTGACAGGGGGCTCCTATAATTCACCCCTCCACTTT. It codes for CASKLTGGSYNSPLHF.

The V call is TRBV2, the J call TRBJ1-1; tentative D call: TRBD1 (5 bases). Germline V gene lookup returns CDR1 SNHLY and CDR2 FYNNEI. The CDR3 consists of 14 residues. Here the CDR3 reads CAMDKGSGRTEAFF. As DNA, the CDR3 is TGTGCAATGGACAAGGGGAGCGGGCGTACTGAAGCTTTCTTT.

The chain has TRBV30 and TRBJ1-1; D is unclear. The CDR3 runs to 13 residues. Per germline, CDR1 GTSNPN and CDR2 SVGIG (reference sequence). V shed 4 bases and J shed 2 bases, with 11 bases lying between them. DNA of the CDR3: TGTGCCTGGACAGCAAGAATTAACACTGAAGCTTTCTTT. It encodes CAWTARINTEAFF.

In this sample, this clone is medium-sized (0.01 to 0.1%). This chain links TRBV10-3 with TRBJ2-1; the D gene is possibly TRBD1 (5 bases). The CDR3 length is 13 residues. Trimming pared 8 bases from V and 1 base from J, leaving 9 bases between. CDR1 is ENHRY, CDR2 SYGVKD, per germline. DNA of the CDR3: TGTGCCATCGGACAAGAATCCTACAATGAGCAGTTCTTC. Translating it yields CAIGQESYNEQFF.

This chain joins TRBV18 and TRBJ2-7, with 8 bases matching TRBD1. The length of the CDR3 is 13 residues. V shed 8 bases, J shed 6 bases, and the junction held 9 bases outside the gene matches. CDR1 and CDR2 (germline): KGHSH, LQKENI. The CDR3, as DNA: TGTGCCAGCGCGGGGCAGGGGGCGCCCGAGCAGTACTTC. It codes for CASAGQGAPEQYF.

By its share, this clone is medium-sized (0.01 to 0.1%). V gene TRBV27 combines with J gene TRBJ2-7, with 7 bases identical to TRBD1. The CDR3 length is 14 residues. The J segment lost 3 bases and the V segment lost 3 bases, leaving 5 bases of the junction unmatched. Germline V lookup: CDR1 MNHEY, CDR2 SMNVEV (reference sequence). CDR3 sequence: CASSFYRGFYEQYF. CDR3 DNA: TGTGCCAGCAGTTTTTACAGGGGATTCTACGAGCAGTACTTC.

This clone came up a few times. The junction does not match germline at one end; this may be a read error. Other DNA sequences in this sample translate to the same CDR3. This sequence joins TRBV12-3 or TRBV12-4 and TRBJ2-5; D is perhaps TRBD2 (6 bases). The CDR3 covers 17 residues. CDR3 coding DNA: TGCGCCAGCAGTTCCCCTGGGGCGGGGAATTCGGGAGAGACCCAGTACTTC. Protein sequence: CASSSPGAGNSGETQYF.

This clone was seen many times. The V call is TRBV10-3, the J call TRBJ2-7; 8 nucleotides match TRBD1. The V gene end was trimmed by 4 bases and the J gene end by 1 base; junction bases not matched to a gene: 3. Germline V CDR1 and CDR2: ENHRY, SYGVKD. The CDR3 totals 14 residues. CDR3 sequence (DNA): TGTGCCATCAGTGGGACAGGGCTTTCCTACGAGCAGTACTTC. Amino acids: CAISGTGLSYEQYF.

This clone was counted only a few times. The germline gene is not matched at one end of the junction; a read error may be the cause. The V call is TRBV27, the J call TRBJ2-7; D is perhaps TRBD2 (6 bases). The CDR3 length is 15 residues. CDR1 and CDR2 from the germline V gene are MNHEY and SMNVEV (reference sequence). The CDR3 reads CASSAHVGGVYDQYF. CDR3 DNA sequence: TGTGCCAGCAGTGCTCATGTAGGAGGGGTTTACGATCAGTACTTC.

Notes on this clone: This may arise from a read error, as a much more abundant clone is one base away. The chain has TRBV5-6 and TRBJ2-2; D gene ambiguous. This CDR3 has 12 amino acids. V gave up 3 bases and J gave up 7 bases, with 7 bases separating them. The germline gives CDR1 SGHDT, CDR2 YYEEEE. The CDR3 DNA reads as TGTGCCAGCAGCTATTATGACGGGGAGCTGTTTTTT. This sequence encodes CASSYYDGELFF.

This clone has a count of ten or more. Its ends do not fully match the called genes, so a read error is possible. The chain links TRBV20-1 to TRBJ1-1; maybe TRBD1 (6 bases). This CDR3 region has 9 residues. Germline V gene lookup returns CDR1 DFQATT and CDR2 SNEGSKA (reference sequence). Written as DNA, the CDR3 is TGCAGTGCTAGAACAGGGCTTCTCTTT. The encoded protein is CSARTGLLF.

A single count supports this clone. The V gene is TRBV7-2, the J gene TRBJ2-7; the D call may be TRBD1 or TRBD2 (5 bases each). The germline CDR1 and CDR2 sequences are SGHTA and FQGNSA. The CDR3 has 15 amino acids. In DNA, the CDR3 is TGTGTCCGCAGCTTAGTCTGGGGCAGAGGGGACGAGCAGTACTTC. This translates into CVRSLVWGRGDEQYF.

In this sample, this clone is medium-sized. The chain has TRBV25-1 and TRBJ2-7; 8 bases are shared with TRBD1. CDR3 length equals 14 residues. V gave up 7 bases and J gave up 3 bases; unmatched junction bases: 8. Germline CDR1 is MGHDK and CDR2 is SYGVNS. The CDR3, as DNA: TGTGCCAGCACCACCACAGGACAGGGCTACGAGCAGTACTTC. It yields the protein CASTTTGQGYEQYF.

This rearrangement joins TRBV9 to TRBJ2-5; D possibly corresponds to TRBD1 (6 bases). The J call is doubtful: the DNA matches TRBJ2-4 better. Germline CDR1 is SGDLS and CDR2 is YYNGEE. CDR3 length: 14 amino acids. The CDR3: CASSVAYRDGIQYF. In DNA form, the CDR3 reads TGTGCCAGCAGCGTGGCGTACAGGGATGGCATTCAGTACTTC.

This clone was picked up a small number of times. The J gene is TRBJ1-6, the V gene TRBV11-2, with a possible D match to TRBD1 (6 bases). With 5 bases removed from V and 10 bases from J, the gap between germline ends came to 18 bases. Germline V CDR1 and CDR2: SGHAT, FQNNGV. The CDR3 runs 15 residues. In DNA, the CDR3 is TGTGCCAGCAGCCTAGTGACAGGTGGTCTGTCACCCCTCCACTTT. Its protein is CASSLVTGGLSPLHF.